The clone carrying this T cell receptor beta chain came up a few times. Its antigen is unknown. Germline and junction disagree at one end, which may indicate a read error. CDR1 and CDR2 from the germline V gene are SGHNT and YYREEE (reference sequence). CDR3 length: 15 amino acids. The data were taken from a study of read filtering for tumor transcriptome and immune sequencing. Study-level points and caveats: RNA-seq captured clonotypes less deeply and reliably than IR-seq. About four fifths of IR-seq clonotypes had a single read, yet these held around 3.3% of reads. The sorted CD138-negative fraction was a mixed bone marrow immune population, not purified T cells.

Molecular barcoded adaptors covering alpha/delta and beta/gamma chains were used on approximately 400 ng RNA. Using its own MiXCR run on the reads, TCRdb lists one record per CDR3 protein. The table records 39,000 or so distinct CDR3 sequences, over 10% of them present only once. The chain joins TRBV5-4 to TRBJ2-5, with 8 bases fitting TRBD1. The sequenced sample was a population of CD138-negative cells sorted from bone marrow. The clonotype originates from a donor at least 40 years old with multiple myeloma. The CDR3 coding sequence is TGTGCCAGCAGCTCTCGGACAGGGCGGCGCGAGACCCAGCACTTC. It encodes CASSSRTGRRETQHF.